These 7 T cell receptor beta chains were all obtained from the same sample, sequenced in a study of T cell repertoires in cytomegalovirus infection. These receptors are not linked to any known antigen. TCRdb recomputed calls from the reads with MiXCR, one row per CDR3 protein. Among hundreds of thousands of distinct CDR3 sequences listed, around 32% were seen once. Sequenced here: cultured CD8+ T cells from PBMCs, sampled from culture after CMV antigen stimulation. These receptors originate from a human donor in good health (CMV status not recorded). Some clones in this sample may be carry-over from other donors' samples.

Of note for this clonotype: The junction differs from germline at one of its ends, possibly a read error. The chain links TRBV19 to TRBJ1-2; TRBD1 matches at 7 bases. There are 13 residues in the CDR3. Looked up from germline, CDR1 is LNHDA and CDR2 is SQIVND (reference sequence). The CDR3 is CVSWTGGPYGYTF. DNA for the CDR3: TGTGTCAGTTGGACAGGCGGACCCTATGGCTACACCTTC.

The CDR3: CSVSRSVNQPQHF. CDR3 coding DNA: TGCAGCGTTTCCCGGTCGGTCAATCAGCCCCAGCATTTT. V and J are TRBV29-1 and TRBJ1-5; unclear D gene. The CDR3 extends over 13 amino acids. From germline, CDR1 is SQVTM and CDR2 ANQGSEA. Trimming stripped 5 bases from V and 3 bases from J, with 11 bases between.

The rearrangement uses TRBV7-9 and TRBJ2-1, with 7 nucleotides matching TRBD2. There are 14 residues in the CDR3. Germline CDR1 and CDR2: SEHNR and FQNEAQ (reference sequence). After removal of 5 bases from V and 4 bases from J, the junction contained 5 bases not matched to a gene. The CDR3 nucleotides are TGTGCCAGCAGCACAAGCGGGGATTACAATGAGCAGTTCTTC. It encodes CASSTSGDYNEQFF.

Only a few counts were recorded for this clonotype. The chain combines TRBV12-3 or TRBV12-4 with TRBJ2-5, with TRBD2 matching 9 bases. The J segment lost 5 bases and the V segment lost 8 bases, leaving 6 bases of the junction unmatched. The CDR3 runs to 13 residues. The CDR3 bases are TGTGCCAGCGGTAGCGGGGGTTGGGAGACCCAGTACTTC. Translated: CASGSGGWETQYF.

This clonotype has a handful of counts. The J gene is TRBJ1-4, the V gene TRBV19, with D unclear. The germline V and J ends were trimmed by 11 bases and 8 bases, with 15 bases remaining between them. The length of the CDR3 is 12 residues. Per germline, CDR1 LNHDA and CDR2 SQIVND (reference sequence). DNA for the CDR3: TGTGCCTCAAGGGAGTTTGAGGAAAAACTGTTTTTT. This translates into CASREFEEKLFF.

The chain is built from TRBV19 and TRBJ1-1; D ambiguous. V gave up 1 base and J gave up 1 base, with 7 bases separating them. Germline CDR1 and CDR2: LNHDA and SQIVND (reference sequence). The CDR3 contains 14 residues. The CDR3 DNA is TGTGCCAGTAGTATAGGGGCGAAGAACACTGAAGCTTTCTTT. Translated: CASSIGAKNTEAFF.

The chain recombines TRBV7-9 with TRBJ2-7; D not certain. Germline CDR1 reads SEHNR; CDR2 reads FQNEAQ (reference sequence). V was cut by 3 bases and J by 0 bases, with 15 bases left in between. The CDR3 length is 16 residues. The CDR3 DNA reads TGTGCCAGCAGCTTTCAGGATTTCAAGGGCTCCTACGAGCAGTACGTC. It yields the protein CASSFQDFKGSYEQYV.